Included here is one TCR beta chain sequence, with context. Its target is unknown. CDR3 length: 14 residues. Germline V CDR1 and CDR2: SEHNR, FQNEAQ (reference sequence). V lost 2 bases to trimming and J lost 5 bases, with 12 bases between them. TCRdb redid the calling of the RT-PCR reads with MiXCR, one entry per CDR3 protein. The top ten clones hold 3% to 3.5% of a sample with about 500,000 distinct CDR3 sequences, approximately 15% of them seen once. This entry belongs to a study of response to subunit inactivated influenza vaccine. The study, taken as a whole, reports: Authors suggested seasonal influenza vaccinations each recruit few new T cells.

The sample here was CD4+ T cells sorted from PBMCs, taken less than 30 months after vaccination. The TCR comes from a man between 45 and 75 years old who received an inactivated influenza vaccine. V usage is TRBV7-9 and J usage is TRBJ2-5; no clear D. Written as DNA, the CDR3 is TGTGCCAGCAGCTTATTAGTAGTTCAGGAGACCCAGTACTTC. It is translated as CASSLLVVQETQYF.